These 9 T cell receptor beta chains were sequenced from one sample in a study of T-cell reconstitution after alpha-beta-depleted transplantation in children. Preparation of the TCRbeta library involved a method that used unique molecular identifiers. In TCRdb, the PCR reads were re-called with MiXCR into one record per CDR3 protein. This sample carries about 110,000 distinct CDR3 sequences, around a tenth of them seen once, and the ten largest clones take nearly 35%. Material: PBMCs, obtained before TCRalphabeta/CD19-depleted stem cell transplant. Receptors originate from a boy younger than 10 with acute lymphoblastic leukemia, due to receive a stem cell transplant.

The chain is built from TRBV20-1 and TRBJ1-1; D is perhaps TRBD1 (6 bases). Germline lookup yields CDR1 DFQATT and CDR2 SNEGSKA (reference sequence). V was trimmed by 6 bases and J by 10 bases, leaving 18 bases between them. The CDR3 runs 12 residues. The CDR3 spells CSAGGQGGGAFF. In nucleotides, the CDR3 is TGCAGTGCCGGGGGCCAGGGTGGGGGAGCTTTCTTT.

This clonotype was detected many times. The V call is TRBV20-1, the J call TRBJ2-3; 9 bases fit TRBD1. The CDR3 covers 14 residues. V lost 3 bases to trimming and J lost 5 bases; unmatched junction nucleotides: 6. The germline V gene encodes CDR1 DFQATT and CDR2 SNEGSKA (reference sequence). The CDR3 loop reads CSASPGQGRDTQYF. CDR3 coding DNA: TGCAGTGCTAGCCCGGGACAGGGCAGAGATACGCAGTATTTT.

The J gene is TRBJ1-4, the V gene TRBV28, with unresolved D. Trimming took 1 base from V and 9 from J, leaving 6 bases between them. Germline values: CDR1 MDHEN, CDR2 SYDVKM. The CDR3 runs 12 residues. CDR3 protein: CASSLFKKKLFF. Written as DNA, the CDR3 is TGTGCCAGCAGTTTATTTAAGAAAAAACTGTTTTTT.

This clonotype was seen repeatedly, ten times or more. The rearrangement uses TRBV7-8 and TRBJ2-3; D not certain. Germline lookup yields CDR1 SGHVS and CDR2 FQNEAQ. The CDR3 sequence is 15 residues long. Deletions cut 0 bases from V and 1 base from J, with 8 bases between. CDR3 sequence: CASSLAPGRTDTQYF. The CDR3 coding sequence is TGTGCCAGCAGCTTAGCGCCCGGCCGCACAGATACGCAGTATTTT.

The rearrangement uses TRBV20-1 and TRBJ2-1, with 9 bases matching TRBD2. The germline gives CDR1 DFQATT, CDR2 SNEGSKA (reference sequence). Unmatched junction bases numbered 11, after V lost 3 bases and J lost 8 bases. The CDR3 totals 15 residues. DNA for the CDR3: TGCAGTGCTAGTTTGAGGGCTAGCGGGACGCATGAGCAGTTCTTC. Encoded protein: CSASLRASGTHEQFF.

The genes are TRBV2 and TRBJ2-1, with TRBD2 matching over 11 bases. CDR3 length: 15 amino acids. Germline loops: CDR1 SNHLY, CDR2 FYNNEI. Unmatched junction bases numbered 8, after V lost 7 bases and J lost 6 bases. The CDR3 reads CASILSGRAGNEQFF. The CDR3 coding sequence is TGTGCCAGCATTCTTAGCGGGAGGGCGGGCAATGAGCAGTTCTTC. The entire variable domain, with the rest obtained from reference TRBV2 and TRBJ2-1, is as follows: EPEVTQTPSHQVTQMGQEVILRCVPISNHLYFYWYRQILGQKVEFLVSFYNNEISEKSEIFDDQFSVERPDGSNFTLKIRSTKLEDSAMYFCASILSGRAGNEQFFGPGTRLTVL.

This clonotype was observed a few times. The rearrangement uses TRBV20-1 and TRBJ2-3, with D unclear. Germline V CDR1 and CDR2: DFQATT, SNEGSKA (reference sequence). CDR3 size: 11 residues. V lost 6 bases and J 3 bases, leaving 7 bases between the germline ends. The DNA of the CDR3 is TGCAGTGCCCAGATTACAGATACGCAGTATTTT. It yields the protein CSAQITDTQYF.

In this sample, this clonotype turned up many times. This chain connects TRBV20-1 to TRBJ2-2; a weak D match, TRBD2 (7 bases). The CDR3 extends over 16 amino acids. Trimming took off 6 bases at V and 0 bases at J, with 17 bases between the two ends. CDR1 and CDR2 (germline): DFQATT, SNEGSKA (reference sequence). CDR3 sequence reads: CSAPRGGETNTGELFF. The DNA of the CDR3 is TGCAGTGCCCCGCGAGGGGGGGAGACGAACACCGGGGAGCTGTTTTTT.

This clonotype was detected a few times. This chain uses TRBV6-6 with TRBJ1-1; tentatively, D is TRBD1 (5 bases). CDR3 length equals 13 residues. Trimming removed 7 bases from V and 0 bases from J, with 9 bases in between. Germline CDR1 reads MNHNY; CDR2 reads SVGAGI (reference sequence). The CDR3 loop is CASKDSMNTEAFF. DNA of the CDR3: TGTGCCAGCAAAGACAGCATGAACACTGAAGCTTTCTTT.